The next 19 T cell receptor beta chains were all read from a single sample in a study of early stage breast cancer tumors. The method was immunoSEQ multiplex PCR; TCRdb's version includes in-frame clones alone and lacks a portion of them. Of 45,000 to 60,000 clones listed, around nine tenths are singletons. Sequencing used blood. The receptors originated from a person aged 65 to 85 with breast cancer.

This chain uses TRBV5-1 with TRBJ2-5, with TRBD1 identical over 9 bases. The length of the CDR3 is 15 residues. The germline V gene encodes CDR1 SGHRS and CDR2 YFSETQ. Losses at the gene ends were 1 base for V and 5 bases for J; bases not matched to a gene: 6. This chain's CDR3 is CASSLRQGVVETQYF. CDR3 sequence (DNA): TGCGCCAGCAGCTTGAGACAGGGGGTGGTTGAGACCCAGTACTTC. Full variable domain (missing parts from reference TRBV5-1 and TRBJ2-5): KAGVTQTPRYLIKTRGQQVTLSCSPISGHRSVSWYQQTPGQGLQFLFEYFSETQRNKGNFPGRFSGRQFSNSRSEMNVSTLELGDSALYLCASSLRQGVVETQYFGPGTRLLVL.

The chain recombines TRBV7-8 with TRBJ1-5; possible D gene TRBD1, 6 bases. This CDR3 comprises 15 residues. The germline V gene encodes CDR1 SGHVS and CDR2 FQNEAQ. Deletions cut 7 bases from V and 1 base from J, with 14 bases between. The CDR3 loop is CASTLLTGSNQPQHF. Here the CDR3 DNA reads TGTGCCAGCACCCTTCTTACAGGGAGCAATCAGCCCCAGCATTTT.

The chain carries TRBV5-5 and TRBJ1-2; possibly TRBD1 for D (5 bases). Germline lookup yields CDR1 SGHKS and CDR2 YYEKEE (reference sequence). The CDR3 is 15 amino acids. V was trimmed by 4 bases and J by 4 bases, leaving 17 bases between them. The CDR3, as DNA: TGTGCCAGCAGCGCGGGACTCCTCAGGACCTATGGCTACACCTTC. This sequence encodes CASSAGLLRTYGYTF.

V is TRBV2 and J is TRBJ1-4, with a weak D call TRBD1 (6 bases). This CDR3 is 14 amino acids long. Germline-derived CDR1 and CDR2 are SNHLY and FYNNEI. The V gene lost 6 bases and the J gene lost 4 bases, with 12 bases spanning the gap. Written as DNA, the CDR3 is TGTGCCAGCAGGGAGGACAGTCTTAATGAAAAACTGTTTTTT. Its translation: CASREDSLNEKLFF.

This clone was seen only a few times. The chain is built from TRBV5-4 and TRBJ1-2; 11 nucleotides line up with TRBD1. Germline loops: CDR1 SGHNT, CDR2 YYREEE (reference sequence). V gave up 3 bases and J gave up 8 bases; unmatched junction bases: 3. CDR3 length: 13 amino acids. The DNA for the CDR3 is TGTGCCAGCAGCTGGGGGACAGGGGGAGGCTACACCTTC. Protein product: CASSWGTGGGYTF.

CDR3: CASRRSGTNTGELFF. CDR3 bases: TGCGCCAGCAGAAGGTCAGGCACAAACACCGGGGAGCTGTTTTTT. The chain employs TRBV5-1 and TRBJ2-2; the D is unclear. The germline V and J ends were trimmed by 5 bases and 2 bases, with 13 bases remaining between them. This CDR3 has 15 amino acids. Germline V CDR1 and CDR2: SGHRS, YFSETQ.

The chain couples TRBV7-8 to TRBJ2-1; 9 bases match TRBD2. CDR1 SGHVS and CDR2 FQNEAQ come from the germline V gene. Trimming cost V 5 bases and J 8 bases; bases outside gene matches: 10. This CDR3 is 15 amino acids long. CDR3 in DNA: TGTGCCAGCAGCCTACCGGGCGGGAGGGACGATGAGCAGTTCTTC. As protein: CASSLPGGRDDEQFF.

This chain connects TRBV7-7 to TRBJ2-7; 9 bases are a match to TRBD1. Trimming at V came to 4 bases and at J to 7 bases, leaving 14 bases not matched to a gene. Germline assignment: CDR1 SSHAT and CDR2 FNYEAQ (reference sequence). The CDR3 extends over 16 amino acids. DNA of the CDR3: TGTGCCAGCAGCTCCTCCTCCGGGACAGGGCCCGGGGAGCAGTACTTC. Protein: CASSSSSGTGPGEQYF.

This clone was seen once. The chain couples TRBV4-2 to TRBJ2-3, with D possibly matching TRBD2 (6 bases). The CDR3 spans 14 residues. Between the trimmed V and J ends, which lost 1 base and 4 bases, there was a span of 9 bases. Germline CDR1 LGHNA, CDR2 YNFKEQ. CDR3 in amino acids: CASSQGGLADTQYF. CDR3 DNA: TGTGCCAGCAGCCAAGGGGGACTTGCAGATACGCAGTATTTT.

The rearrangement joins TRBV5-1 to TRBJ2-7; a possible D gene is TRBD2 (6 bases). Trimming took 2 bases from V and 12 from J, leaving 18 bases between them. Germline V gene sequence: CDR1 SGHRS, CDR2 YFSETQ. The CDR3 has 13 residues. In DNA form, the CDR3 reads TGCGCCAGCAGCTTTTGGACTGGCGGGAATCCGTACTTC. It yields the protein CASSFWTGGNPYF.

V and J are TRBV29-1 and TRBJ2-7, with 10 bases fitting TRBD2. This CDR3 has 14 residues. V lost 4 bases, J lost 4 bases, and 7 bases stayed unmatched. CDR1 is SQVTM, CDR2 ANQGSEA, per germline. CDR3 sequence (DNA): TGCAGCGTTGTGAGGACTAGCGGTAATTACGAGCAGTACTTC. Translation: CSVVRTSGNYEQYF.

This clone came up a few times. CDR3 amino acids: CASSGGYEQYF. The CDR3 DNA reads TGTGCCAGCAGTGGAGGCTACGAGCAGTACTTC. This chain joins TRBV2 and TRBJ2-7; D remains unclear. This CDR3 contains 11 residues. Trimming pared 4 bases from V and 3 bases from J, leaving 4 bases between. CDR1 is SNHLY and CDR2 is FYNNEI in the germline V gene. Looking up the rest from reference TRBV2 and TRBJ2-7 gives the full variable domain: EPEVTQTPSHQVTQMGQEVILRCVPISNHLYFYWYRQILGQKVEFLVSFYNNEISEKSEIFDDQFSVERPDGSNFTLKIRSTKLEDSAMYFCASSGGYEQYFGPGTRLTVT.

This chain joins TRBV7-9 and TRBJ1-2, with D possibly matching TRBD1 (5 bases). The germline V gene encodes CDR1 SEHNR and CDR2 FQNEAQ (reference sequence). This CDR3 region has 14 residues. Trimming removed 1 base from V and 2 bases from J, with 8 bases in between. CDR3 DNA sequence: TGTGCCAGCAGCTTAGGGTCAGGGAACTATGGCTACACCTTC. Translation: CASSLGSGNYGYTF.

The V and J genes are TRBV6-5 and TRBJ2-5; 8 nucleotides agree with TRBD2. The V segment lost 2 bases and the J segment 7 bases; nucleotides outside the gene matches: 9. Germline V gene lookup returns CDR1 MNHEY and CDR2 SVGAGI. The CDR3 is made up of 15 amino acids. The CDR3 DNA reads TGTGCCAGCAGTTACGGACCGGGAGGGGCAGGGACCCAGTACTTC. Its protein is CASSYGPGGAGTQYF.

The rearrangement uses TRBV5-6 and TRBJ1-5; D may be TRBD1 (5 bases). Germline V gene lookup returns CDR1 SGHDT and CDR2 YYEEEE. Between the trimmed V and J ends, which lost 0 bases and 6 bases, there was a span of 19 bases. The CDR3 runs to 17 residues. The chain's CDR3 is CASSLGGSLGGGQPQHF. The CDR3 DNA follows: TGTGCCAGCAGCTTGGGGGGCTCCCTGGGAGGAGGTCAGCCCCAGCATTTT.

V usage is TRBV18 and J usage is TRBJ2-2; D may be TRBD1 (6 bases). CDR1 KGHSH and CDR2 LQKENI come from the germline V gene. CDR3 length: 15 residues. The ends were cut back, 3 bases at V and 1 base at J, with 9 bases in the middle. CDR3 loop: CASSPGALNTGELFF. In DNA, the CDR3 is TGTGCCAGCTCACCGGGGGCTTTGAACACCGGGGAGCTGTTTTTT.

CDR3 nucleotides: TGTGCCAGCAGTTACTCTGGACAGGCCCCCTACGAGCAGTACTTC. Its protein is CASSYSGQAPYEQYF. This chain links TRBV6-6 with TRBJ2-7, with 7 bases aligning to TRBD1. After removal of 0 bases from V and 2 bases from J, the junction contained 4 bases not matched to a gene. Germline V lookup: CDR1 MNHNY, CDR2 SVGAGI (reference sequence). This CDR3 is 15 amino acids long.

The chain combines TRBV10-3 with TRBJ1-4, with 10 nucleotides matching TRBD1. Germline V gene sequence: CDR1 ENHRY, CDR2 SYGVKD. This CDR3 has 16 amino acids. With 6 bases clipped from V and 8 bases from J, the junction kept 12 bases outside the gene matches. The CDR3 is CAIRDGTGARREKLFF. Written as DNA, the CDR3 is TGTGCCATCAGGGATGGGACAGGGGCTCGCCGGGAAAAACTGTTTTTT.

V is TRBV2 and J is TRBJ2-7; 8 bases line up with TRBD2. Germline V lookup: CDR1 SNHLY, CDR2 FYNNEI. J gave up 2 bases and V 6 bases, and 6 bases lay outside the gene matches. The CDR3 runs to 14 residues. This chain's CDR3 is CASRGLAGTYEQYF. In DNA, the CDR3 is TGTGCCAGCAGGGGGCTAGCGGGCACCTACGAGCAGTACTTC.